This T cell receptor beta chain is drawn from a study of blood T cell repertoires in COVID-19. Participants had their cohort set by participant-reported clinical history. Clones were read by immunoSEQ multiplex PCR, and TCRdb kept only the in-frame ones, dropping some. The sample contains more than 300,000 clones, about 87% of which appear only once. Sequenced input: PBMCs or T cells enriched from blood (not recorded which). This clonotype was sampled from a man aged 35 to 55 in a cohort exposed to, infected with or recovered from COVID-19 (not recorded which).

The CDR3 region is CAWSVLGQGLLAKNIQYF. The DNA of the CDR3 is TGTGCCTGGAGTGTACTGGGGCAGGGACTTCTAGCCAAAAACATTCAGTACTTC. The chain couples TRBV30 to TRBJ2-4; D is possibly TRBD2 (6 bases). Germline V gene data show CDR1 as GTSNPN and CDR2 as SVGIG (reference sequence). This CDR3 region has 18 residues. Trimming shortened V by 0 bases and J by 0 bases, and 18 bases separated the two germline ends.